This T cell receptor beta chain was sequenced for a study of T cell responses to AZD1222 COVID-19 vaccine. The data were produced by immunoSEQ multiplex PCR, yet TCRdb's version contains in-frame clones alone and is incomplete. The sample holds about 150,000 clones, approximately 94% seen once. Germline loops: CDR1 MNHEY, CDR2 SVGEGT. The CDR3 consists of 15 residues. V was cut by 1 base and J by 1 base, with 5 bases left in between. This sequence was found in an adult in good health. The chain uses TRBV6-2 or TRBV6-3 and TRBJ2-6; either TRBD1 or TRBD2 may supply D (5 bases each). The source was peripheral blood, collected on day 0 of AZD1222 vaccination. The chain's CDR3 is CASSYWGSGANVLTF. The DNA for the CDR3 is TGTGCCAGCAGTTACTGGGGGTCTGGGGCCAACGTCCTGACTTTC.